The clone carrying this T cell receptor beta chain came up once. Trimming took off 0 bases at V and 8 bases at J, with 14 bases between the two ends. The CDR3 length is 14 residues. Germline-derived CDR1 and CDR2 are GTSNPN and SVGIG (reference sequence). This entry comes from a study of shared clonotypes between healthy human individuals. Libraries were prepared by immunoSEQ multiplex PCR; TCRdb keeps only in-frame clonotypes and omits some of them. The sample contains around 700,000 clones, more than 70% of which appear only once. This TCR came from a woman in her 30s in good health. The sequenced sample consisted of memory CD4+ T cells sorted from blood. Subset meaning: CD45RA-negative fraction. V usage is TRBV30 and J usage is TRBJ1-5; weak D call: TRBD1 (5 bases). CDR3 sequence (DNA): TGTGCCTGGAGTGTCGGGACCGCGGGCAAGCCCCAGCATTTT. It specifies CAWSVGTAGKPQHF.